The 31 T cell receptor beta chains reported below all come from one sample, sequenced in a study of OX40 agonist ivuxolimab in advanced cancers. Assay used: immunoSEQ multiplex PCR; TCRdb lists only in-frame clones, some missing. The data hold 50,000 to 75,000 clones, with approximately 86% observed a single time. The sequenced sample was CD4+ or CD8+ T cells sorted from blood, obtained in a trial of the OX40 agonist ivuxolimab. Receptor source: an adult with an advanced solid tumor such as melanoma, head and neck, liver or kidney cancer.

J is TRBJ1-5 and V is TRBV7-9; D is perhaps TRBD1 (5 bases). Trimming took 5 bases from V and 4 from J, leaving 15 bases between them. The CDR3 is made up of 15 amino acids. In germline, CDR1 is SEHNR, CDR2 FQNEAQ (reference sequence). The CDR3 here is CASSPQAALNQPQHF. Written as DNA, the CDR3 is TGTGCCAGCAGCCCACAGGCAGCTCTTAATCAGCCCCAGCATTTT.

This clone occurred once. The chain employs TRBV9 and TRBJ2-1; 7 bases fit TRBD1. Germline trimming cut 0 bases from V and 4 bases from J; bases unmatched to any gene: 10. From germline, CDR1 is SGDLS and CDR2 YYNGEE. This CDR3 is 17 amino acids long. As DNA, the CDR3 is TGTGCCAGCAGCGTAGGTTCAGCCGGGACAGCTTACAATGAGCAGTTCTTC. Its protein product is CASSVGSAGTAYNEQFF.

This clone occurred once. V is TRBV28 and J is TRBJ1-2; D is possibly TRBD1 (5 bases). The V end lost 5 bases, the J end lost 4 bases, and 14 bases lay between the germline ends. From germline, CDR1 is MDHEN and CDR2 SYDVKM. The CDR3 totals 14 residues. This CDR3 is CASSIWDHFYGYTF. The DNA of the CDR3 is TGTGCCAGCAGTATCTGGGACCATTTCTATGGCTACACCTTC.

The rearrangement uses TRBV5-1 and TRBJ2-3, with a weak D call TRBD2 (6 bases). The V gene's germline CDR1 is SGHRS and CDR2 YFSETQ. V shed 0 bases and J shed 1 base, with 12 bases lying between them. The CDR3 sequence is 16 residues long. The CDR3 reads CASSLAGGVGTDTQYF. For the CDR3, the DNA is TGCGCCAGCAGCTTGGCCGGGGGTGTCGGCACAGATACGCAGTATTTT.

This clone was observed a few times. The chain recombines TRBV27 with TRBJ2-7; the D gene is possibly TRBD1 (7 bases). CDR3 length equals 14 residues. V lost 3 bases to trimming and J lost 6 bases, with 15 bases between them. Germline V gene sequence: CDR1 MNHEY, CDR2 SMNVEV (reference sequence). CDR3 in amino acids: CASSFGRGVSEQYF. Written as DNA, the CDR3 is TGTGCCAGCAGTTTCGGCAGGGGGGTCTCCGAGCAGTACTTC.

This chain's CDR3 is CASSRSGTGGTEQFF. CDR3 DNA sequence: TGCGCCAGCAGCCGCTCCGGGACAGGGGGCACTGAGCAGTTCTTC. V is TRBV4-1 and J is TRBJ2-1; 12 bases agree with TRBD1. CDR3 length: 15 residues. The germline gives CDR1 MGHRA, CDR2 YSYEKL. The ends lost 4 bases at V and 9 bases at J; junction bases unmatched: 7.

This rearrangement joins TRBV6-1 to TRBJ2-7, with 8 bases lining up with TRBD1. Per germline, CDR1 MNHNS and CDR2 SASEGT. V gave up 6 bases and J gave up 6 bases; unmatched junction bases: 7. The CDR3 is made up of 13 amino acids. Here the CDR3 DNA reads TGTGCCAGCAGCCAAGACAGGGGTGGCGAGCAGTACTTC. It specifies CASSQDRGGEQYF.

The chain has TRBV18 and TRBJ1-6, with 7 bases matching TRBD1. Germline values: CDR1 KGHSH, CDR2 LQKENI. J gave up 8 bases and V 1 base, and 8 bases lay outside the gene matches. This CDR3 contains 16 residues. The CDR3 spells CASSPQDRTKDSPLHF. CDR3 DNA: TGTGCCAGCTCACCACAGGACAGGACTAAGGATTCACCCCTCCACTTT.

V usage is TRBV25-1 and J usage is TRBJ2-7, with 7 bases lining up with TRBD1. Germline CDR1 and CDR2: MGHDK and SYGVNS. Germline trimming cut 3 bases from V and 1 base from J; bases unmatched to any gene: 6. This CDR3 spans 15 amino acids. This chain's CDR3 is CASSEHGTASYEQYF. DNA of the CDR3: TGTGCCAGCAGTGAGCATGGGACAGCTTCCTACGAGCAGTACTTC.

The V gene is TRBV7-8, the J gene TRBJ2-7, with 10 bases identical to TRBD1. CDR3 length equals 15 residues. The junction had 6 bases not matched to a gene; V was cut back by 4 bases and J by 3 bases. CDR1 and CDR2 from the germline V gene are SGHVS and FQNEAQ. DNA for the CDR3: TGTGCCAGCAGCTGGGGGGGGACAGGGGACTACGAGCAGTACTTC. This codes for CASSWGGTGDYEQYF.

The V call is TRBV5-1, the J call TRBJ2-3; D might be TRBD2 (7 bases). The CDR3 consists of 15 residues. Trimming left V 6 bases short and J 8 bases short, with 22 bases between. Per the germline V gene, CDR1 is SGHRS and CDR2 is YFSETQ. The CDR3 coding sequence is TGCGCCAGCAAGGACGGCGGGGGCCCGCGTGGTACGCAGTATTTT. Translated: CASKDGGGPRGTQYF.

The CDR3 reads CASSRGTDLQRDGYTF. Here the CDR3 DNA reads TGTGCCAGCAGCCGAGGGACGGACTTACAACGGGATGGCTACACCTTC. This chain links TRBV9 with TRBJ1-2, with D tentatively TRBD1 (5 bases). Trimming stripped 4 bases from V and 6 bases from J, with 22 bases between. The CDR3 has 16 residues. The germline V gene encodes CDR1 SGDLS and CDR2 YYNGEE.

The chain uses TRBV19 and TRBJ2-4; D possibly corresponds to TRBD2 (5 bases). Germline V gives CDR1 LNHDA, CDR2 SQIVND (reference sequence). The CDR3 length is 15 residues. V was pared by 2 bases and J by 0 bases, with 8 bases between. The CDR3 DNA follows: TGTGCCAGTAGTATAACGACTATAGCCAAAAACATTCAGTACTTC. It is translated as CASSITTIAKNIQYF.

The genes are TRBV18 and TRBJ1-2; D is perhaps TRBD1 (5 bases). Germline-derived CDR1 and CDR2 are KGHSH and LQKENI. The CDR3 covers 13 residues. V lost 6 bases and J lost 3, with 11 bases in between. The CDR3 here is CASSLDRDYGYTF. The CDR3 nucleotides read TGTGCCAGCTCGCTAGACAGAGACTATGGCTACACCTTC.

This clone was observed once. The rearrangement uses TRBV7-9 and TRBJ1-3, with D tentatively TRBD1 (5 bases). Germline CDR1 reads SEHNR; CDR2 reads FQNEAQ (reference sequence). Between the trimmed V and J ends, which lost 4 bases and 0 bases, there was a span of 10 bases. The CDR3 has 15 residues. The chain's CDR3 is CASSSGGHSGNTIYF. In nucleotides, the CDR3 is TGTGCCAGCAGCTCTGGAGGACACTCTGGAAACACCATATATTTT.

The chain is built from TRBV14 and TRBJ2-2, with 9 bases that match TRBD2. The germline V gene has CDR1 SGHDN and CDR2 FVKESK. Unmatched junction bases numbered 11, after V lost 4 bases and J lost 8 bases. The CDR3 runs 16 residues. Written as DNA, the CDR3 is TGTGCCAGCAGCCTATTGACTAGCGGAATATTGGGGGAGCTGTTTTTT. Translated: CASSLLTSGILGELFF.

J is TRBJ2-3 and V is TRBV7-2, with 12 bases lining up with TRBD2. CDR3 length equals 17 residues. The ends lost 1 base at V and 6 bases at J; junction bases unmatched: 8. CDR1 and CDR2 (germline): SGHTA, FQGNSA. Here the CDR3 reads CASSLGLTSGRLDTQYF. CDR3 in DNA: TGTGCCAGCAGCTTAGGTCTGACTAGCGGGAGACTTGATACGCAGTATTTT.

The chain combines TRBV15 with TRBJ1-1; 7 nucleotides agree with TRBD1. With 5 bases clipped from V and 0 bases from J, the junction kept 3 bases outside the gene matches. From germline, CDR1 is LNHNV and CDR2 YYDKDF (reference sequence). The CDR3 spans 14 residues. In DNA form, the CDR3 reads TGTGCCACCAGCGGACAGGCTATGAACACTGAAGCTTTCTTT. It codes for CATSGQAMNTEAFF.

Here the CDR3 reads CASSATGSETQYF. The CDR3 DNA follows: TGTGCCAGCAGCGCAACAGGGTCCGAGACCCAGTACTTC. The chain joins TRBV2 to TRBJ2-5, with D tentatively TRBD1 (6 bases). The CDR3 is 13 amino acids. CDR1 SNHLY and CDR2 FYNNEI come from the germline V gene. V was cut by 6 bases and J by 5 bases, with 13 bases left in between.

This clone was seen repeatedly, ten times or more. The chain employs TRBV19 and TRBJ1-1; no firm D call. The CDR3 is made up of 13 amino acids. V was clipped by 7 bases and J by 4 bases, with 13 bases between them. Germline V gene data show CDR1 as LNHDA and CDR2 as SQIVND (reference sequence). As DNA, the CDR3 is TGTGCCAGTACCCGGCGAGGGATCACTGAAGCTTTCTTT. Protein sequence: CASTRRGITEAFF.

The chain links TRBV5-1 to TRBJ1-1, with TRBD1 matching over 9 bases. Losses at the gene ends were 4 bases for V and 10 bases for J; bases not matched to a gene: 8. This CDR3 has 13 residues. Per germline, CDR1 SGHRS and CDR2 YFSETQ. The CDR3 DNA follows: TGCGCCAGCAGCCACCGGGACAGGGAACTAGCTTTCTTT. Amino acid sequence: CASSHRDRELAFF.

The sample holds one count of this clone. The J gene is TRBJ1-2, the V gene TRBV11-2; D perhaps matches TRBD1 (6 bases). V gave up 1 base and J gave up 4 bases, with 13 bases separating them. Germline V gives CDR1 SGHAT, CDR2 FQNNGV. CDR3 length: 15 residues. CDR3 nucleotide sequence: TGTGCCAGCAGCTTAGTGGGGGCGGACGGCTATGGCTACACCTTC. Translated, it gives CASSLVGADGYGYTF.

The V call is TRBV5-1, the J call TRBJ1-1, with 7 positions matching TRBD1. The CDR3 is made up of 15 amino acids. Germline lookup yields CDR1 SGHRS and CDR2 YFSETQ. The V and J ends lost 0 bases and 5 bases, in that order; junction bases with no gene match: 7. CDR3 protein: CASSLVPGGGTEAFF. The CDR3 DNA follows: TGCGCCAGCAGCTTGGTCCCAGGGGGTGGAACTGAAGCTTTCTTT.

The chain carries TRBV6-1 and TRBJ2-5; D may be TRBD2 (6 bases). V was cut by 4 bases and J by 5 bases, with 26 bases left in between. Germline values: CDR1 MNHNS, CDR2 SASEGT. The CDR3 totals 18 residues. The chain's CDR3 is CASSANPMVASVRETQYF. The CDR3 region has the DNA TGTGCCAGCAGTGCAAATCCTATGGTTGCTAGCGTTAGGGAGACCCAGTACTTC.

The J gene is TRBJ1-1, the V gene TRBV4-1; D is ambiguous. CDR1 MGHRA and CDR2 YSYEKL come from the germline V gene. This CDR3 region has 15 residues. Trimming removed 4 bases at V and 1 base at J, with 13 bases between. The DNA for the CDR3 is TGCGCCAGCAGCCCTGCGGGTAGCAAGAACACTGAAGCTTTCTTT. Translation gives CASSPAGSKNTEAFF.

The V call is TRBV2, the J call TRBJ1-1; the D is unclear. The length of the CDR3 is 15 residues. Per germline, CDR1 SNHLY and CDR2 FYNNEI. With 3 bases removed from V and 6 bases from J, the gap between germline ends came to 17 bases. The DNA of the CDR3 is TGTGCCAGCAGTGATGAGTATCTGGGCGACGCTGAAGCTTTCTTT. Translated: CASSDEYLGDAEAFF.

CDR3 sequence: CASSLTGLINTIYF. CDR3 sequence (DNA): TGTGCCAGCAGCTTGACAGGGTTAATAAACACCATATATTTT. V is TRBV5-6 and J is TRBJ1-3, with D perhaps matching TRBD1 (6 bases). Germline CDR1 reads SGHDT; CDR2 reads YYEEEE. The CDR3 is 14 residues long. The V gene lost 1 base and the J gene lost 6 bases, with 11 bases spanning the gap.

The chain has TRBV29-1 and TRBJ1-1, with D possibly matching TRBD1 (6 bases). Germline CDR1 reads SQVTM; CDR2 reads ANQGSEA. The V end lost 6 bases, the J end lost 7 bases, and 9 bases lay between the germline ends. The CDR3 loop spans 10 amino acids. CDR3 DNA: TGCAGCGTCTTGGACAGTGAAGCTTTCTTT. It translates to CSVLDSEAFF.

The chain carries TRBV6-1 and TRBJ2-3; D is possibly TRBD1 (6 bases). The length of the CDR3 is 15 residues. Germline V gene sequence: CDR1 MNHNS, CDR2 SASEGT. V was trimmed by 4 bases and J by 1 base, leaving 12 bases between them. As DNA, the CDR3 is TGTGCCAGCAGTGCTTCAGGGGTGGGCACAGATACGCAGTATTTT. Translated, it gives CASSASGVGTDTQYF.

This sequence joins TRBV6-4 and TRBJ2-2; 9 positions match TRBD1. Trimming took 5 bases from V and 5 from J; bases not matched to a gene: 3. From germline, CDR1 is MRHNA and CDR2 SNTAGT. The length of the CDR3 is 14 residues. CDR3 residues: CASSRDRATGELFF. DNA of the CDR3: TGTGCCAGCAGTCGGGACAGGGCGACCGGGGAGCTGTTTTTT.

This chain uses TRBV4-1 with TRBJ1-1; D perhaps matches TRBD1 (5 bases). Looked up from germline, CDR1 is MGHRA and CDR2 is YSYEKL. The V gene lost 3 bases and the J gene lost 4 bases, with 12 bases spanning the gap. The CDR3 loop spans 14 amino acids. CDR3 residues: CASSQGTPRTEAFF. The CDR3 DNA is TGCGCCAGCAGCCAGGGGACCCCCCGCACTGAAGCTTTCTTT.